This TCR beta chain was captured in a study of cytomegalovirus exposure and HLA in healthy donors (TCRdb year 2017). Background for the entire study: An earlier analysis of 587 of the donors reported 276 Gb of sequence data and 95 million to 120 million unique TCR beta sequences obtained from roughly 180 million T cells. An early release that covered more than 550 HLA-typed donors contained approximately 300 gigabases of sequencing data and tens of millions of unique TCR sequences. Of the 300 to 400 genotyped donors, about 84% fell in the genetic ancestry cluster associated with self-reported Caucasian donors. The study aimed to test whether cataloging public T cell receptors could reveal signatures of past pathogen exposure. The study used immunosequencing to profile the T cell repertoires of several hundred subjects and linked those repertoires to cytomegalovirus serostatus. In addition to the first cohort of 666 subjects, a separate validation cohort of approximately 130 different subjects was used. To predict cytomegalovirus infection status, the study brought together high-throughput TCR immunosequencing, statistical association of individual TCRs with disease status, and machine learning. To study patterns of TCR occurrence, a later analysis re-analyzed previously published TCR beta repertoires from 650 to 750 donors and added high-resolution HLA genotyping. Rather than drawing on any new phenotypic data, the later analysis identified candidate immune exposures from TCR beta sequences and the way those sequences occurred across donors. To decide whether each TCR beta V gene segment behaved as functional or pseudogenic, an earlier analysis of several hundred of the donors relied on high-throughput TCR beta sequencing. Alongside the repertoire data, information on donor age, sex, ethnicity and CMV serostatus was compiled. In a later genetic analysis, genome-wide SNP genotypes for about three fifths of the roughly 670 donors were used, and that subset was treated as a discovery cohort. Every repertoire in the discovery cohort had been generated on one and the same sequencing platform. HLA typing included class I and class II loci at four-digit resolution. Typing coverage differed by locus: A, B, C, DRB1 and DQB1 were typed in about 620-630 donors, DQA1 in 500 to 550, DPA1 in approximately 600, and DPB1 in roughly 470. Because of strong linkage in the cohort, a handful of DR-DQ haplotypes were treated as single units for association and clustering. Across approximately 400 genotyped donors of the cohort, an average of roughly 230,000 unique TCR beta nucleotide sequences per donor were sequenced, and roughly 18% of those sequences were non-productive. What the authors observed across the whole study: In a later analysis, several top co-occurrence clusters were reported to appear linked to parvovirus B19, influenza, CMV and Epstein-Barr virus. In a later analysis, the rate of TCR association differed among HLA loci, with DRB1 alleles having the most associated TCRs and HLA-C alleles having the fewest. It was suggested by the authors that the approach could potentially be generalized to other disease states and immunological phenotypes. A further reported finding was that TCR beta sequences accurately predicted the HLA-A and HLA-B alleles for most subjects in the first cohort. Cytomegalovirus status was reported to be diagnosed by the classifier with high specificity and sensitivity in both the original and validation cohorts. Three of the identified cytomegalovirus-associated TCR beta chains were confirmed in vitro to be specific for cytomegalovirus antigens. Some IMGT-functional V segments, including TRBV6-2 and TRBV6-3, could not be distinguished by the 87-base-pair reads and were therefore excluded. Because HLA typing was missing for some donors at each locus, association tests included only the typed subset. Linkage disequilibrium might explain the correlated functional status among segregating V segments, but an unknown experimental factor could not be ruled out. CMV serostatus was the only immune exposure information available for the cohort. A cluster of highly shared sequence variants was judged likely to represent a technical artifact of the sequencing pipeline. An earlier analysis of around 600 of the donors showed that most TCR beta V segments appeared in productive rearrangements either about 87% or about 30% of the time, which broadly matched IMGT annotations. A later genetic analysis reported fewer N-insertions in productive TCRs among donors in an Asian-associated ancestry cluster than the roughly 700-donor mean. According to a later analysis, most CMV-associated TCR beta chains appeared to be HLA-restricted, and the HLA associations seemed to be driven largely by CMV exposure. In the study, 150 to 200 TCR beta chains were listed as associated with cytomegalovirus. A later analysis associated about 17,000 TCR beta sequences with specific HLA alleles at a false discovery rate of 0.05. A later genetic analysis associated a missense DCLRE1C variant with V-gene and J-gene trimming of TCR beta chains, and an independent cohort replicated the association. Because counts were too low, about 18 rarely observed V segments, including chromosome 9 orphons, were excluded from the earlier analysis of 587 of the donors. In a later analysis, HLA-associated TCR beta chains showed more clonal expansion and lower generation probabilities than non-associated chains that were equally common. Roughly uniform sequencing depth across donors was assumed in presence/absence analyses, although this assumption may not hold. Most TCR sequences were seen in very few donors, while some public TCRs were found in many individuals. This cohort had only TCR beta chains sequenced, and the lack of alpha or paired-chain data limited which features could be detected. Assigning TCR associations to individual alleles was difficult when HLA alleles, especially DR and DQ, strongly co-occurred.

The cohort was made up of 666 healthy bone marrow donors. All cohort members were sampled while nominally healthy, although unrecorded immune exposures were likely present. The donor was CMV seronegative and belonged to the group of approximately 320 seronegative cohort members. Each donor provided a peripheral blood sample, and peripheral blood mononuclear cells were used for TCR beta sequencing. The Qiagen DNeasy Blood Extraction Kit was used to extract genomic DNA from the blood cell samples. Note on this clone: No cognate antigen has been identified for it. Nothing much larger sits one base from this clone, and base qualities are not available.

Including cysteine and phenylalanine, the CDR3 has 14 amino acids. Here the CDR3 DNA is all that survives: 42 bases in frame from base 1. Trimming at the junction amounts to 3 bases on V and 5 bases on J, and the germline ends lie 14 bases apart. The CDR1 and CDR2 encoded by the germline V gene are LGHNA and YNFKEQ. Library creation used the immunoSEQ multiplex PCR assay. The multiplex PCR relied on a mix of 60 forward primers for TCR Vbeta segments and 13 reverse primers for TCR Jbeta segments. The CDR3 region of rearranged TCR beta genes was amplified from genomic DNA with a multiplex PCR assay. Amplified TCR beta libraries were sequenced as 87-base-pair reads on the Illumina HiSeq System. In the original analysis: A later analysis counted about 76 million unique TCR beta chains across the 650 to 800 repertoires, and 10 million to 12 million of these chains were shared by at least two donors. To remove PCR and sequencing errors, raw reads were error-corrected and collapsed into unique sequences using a nearest-neighbor algorithm that merged closely related sequences. V, D and J gene segments were assigned by aligning CDR3 sequences to IMGT reference sequences. For a sequence to be retained, at least a six-nucleotide match to both a V gene segment and a J gene segment was required. A rearrangement was called productive if the CDR3 had no stop codons and remained in frame with V and J, and every other rearrangement was called non-productive. CDR3 was defined according to IMGT convention as the region running from the second conserved V-encoded cysteine to the conserved J-encoded phenylalanine. The earlier analysis of about 620 of the donors excluded sequences that lacked an unambiguous match to a single V gene segment. In an earlier analysis of almost 600 of the donors, a V segment was called functional when productive rearrangements were above 56.7%, and segregating when the standard deviation between donors exceeded 5%. To diagnose cytomegalovirus status from the catalog of TCR beta chain sequences, a statistical classification framework was built. V and J gene assignment, in a later analysis, came from comparing TCR nucleotide sequences with IMGT/GENE-DB human TR gene sequences. The TCRdist pipeline was used in a later analysis to assign CDR3 sequences and most-parsimonious VDJ recombination scenarios. In a later analysis, each TCR beta chain was defined by its CDR3 amino acid sequence together with its V-gene family, and reads without a unique V-gene family were excluded. In a later analysis, approximately 590 highly shared, low-generation-probability nucleotide sequences were removed to address suspected cross-contamination and a sequencing artifact. In a later analysis, a clonal expansion index for each public chain was calculated from normalized within-repertoire ranks of inferred template counts. Generation probabilities in a later analysis came from a VDJ recombination model fitted to out-of-frame rearrangements, and those results were checked against IGoR. In a later analysis, hypergeometric tests were used to score TCR-TCR, TCR-HLA and TCR-CMV co-occurrence, with a repertoire-size bias correction applied to TCR pairs. False discovery rates were estimated in a later analysis by permuting HLA or CMV assignments 20 times. In a later analysis, co-occurring TCRs were grouped with DBSCAN, and TCRdist sequence similarity was added when clustering was performed within HLA-allele-positive subsets. For co-occurrence clustering, repertoires with fewer than 30,000 or more than 120,000 public chains were excluded, along with four to six repertoires with anomalous nucleotide sharing. TCRdb took this table from immuneACCESS and kept in-frame rearrangements with V and J called. Such tables lack part of the clones; where checked against another copy, unresolved V genes explain under half of the gap, and the rest is unexplained. V and J calls and clone size are given by that table; D and trimming were obtained from the DNA. For this sample the table gives over 90,000 clones, of which roughly two thirds were detected only once. Jointly, the top ten make up roughly 4% of the sample.

This clonotype was sampled from a man aged 40-50 years in good health and CMV-seronegative. The sample consisted of PBMCs. This chain is built from TRBV4-2 and TRBJ2-7; TRBD1 is possibly the D segment (5 matching bases). The CDR3 sequence is CASSHPEGAHEQYF. The sequenced DNA: TGTGCCAGCAGCCATCCGGAAGGGGCCCACGAGCAGTACTTC.